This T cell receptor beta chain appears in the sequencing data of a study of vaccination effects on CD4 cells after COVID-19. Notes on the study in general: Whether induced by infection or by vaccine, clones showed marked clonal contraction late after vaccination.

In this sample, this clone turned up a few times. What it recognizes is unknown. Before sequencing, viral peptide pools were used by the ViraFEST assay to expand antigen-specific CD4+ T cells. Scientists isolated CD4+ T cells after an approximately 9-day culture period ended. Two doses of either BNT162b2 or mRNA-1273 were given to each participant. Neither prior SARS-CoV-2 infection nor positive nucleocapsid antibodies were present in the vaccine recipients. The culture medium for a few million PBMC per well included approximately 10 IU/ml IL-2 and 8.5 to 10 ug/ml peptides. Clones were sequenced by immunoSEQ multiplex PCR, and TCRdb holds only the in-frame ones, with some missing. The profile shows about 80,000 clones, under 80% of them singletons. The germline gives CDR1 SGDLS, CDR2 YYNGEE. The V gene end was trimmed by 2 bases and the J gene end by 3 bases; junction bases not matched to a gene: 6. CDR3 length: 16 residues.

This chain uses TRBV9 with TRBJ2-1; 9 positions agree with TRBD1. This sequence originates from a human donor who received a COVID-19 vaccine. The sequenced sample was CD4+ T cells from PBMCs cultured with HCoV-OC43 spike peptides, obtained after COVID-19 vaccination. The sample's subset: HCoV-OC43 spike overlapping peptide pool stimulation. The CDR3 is CASSVAGTGIYNEQFF. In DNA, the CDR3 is TGTGCCAGCAGCGTTGCCGGGACAGGGATCTACAATGAGCAGTTCTTC. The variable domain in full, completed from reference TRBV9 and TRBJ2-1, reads DSGVTQTPKHLITATGQRVTLRCSPRSGDLSVYWYQQSLDQGLQFLIQYYNGEERAKGNILERFSAQQFPDLHSELNLSSLELGDSALYFCASSVAGTGIYNEQFFGPGTRLTVL.